Each of the 14 T cell receptor beta chains below was sequenced from the same sample in a study of radiation and T cells in renal cell carcinoma. Time point indicated: baseline pretreatment blood. Treatment noted: 15 Gy SBRT to primary tumor, nephrectomy 4 weeks later. Measured with immunoSEQ multiplex PCR; TCRdb has only the in-frame clones, and not every one. Of approximately 63,000 clones detected, 65% to 80% appear once; the ten largest clones hold 6% to 8%. The specimen comprised blood, sampled from a patient whose treatment included radiotherapy and nephrectomy. The receptors were gathered from a man in his 60s with renal cell carcinoma.

V usage is TRBV5-5 and J usage is TRBJ1-1; D gene unclear. From germline, CDR1 is SGHKS and CDR2 YYEKEE (reference sequence). Trimming left V 0 bases short and J 6 bases short, with 9 bases between. This CDR3 is built from 13 residues. The CDR3 coding sequence is TGTGCCAGCAGCTTGGCCGGGGTTCCTGAAGCTTTCTTT. Amino acid sequence: CASSLAGVPEAFF. Filled out from reference TRBV5-5 and TRBJ1-1, the complete variable domain reads DAGVTQSPTHLIKTRGQQVTLRCSPISGHKSVSWYQQVLGQGPQFIFQYYEKEERGRGNFPDRFSARQFPNYSSELNVNALLLGDSALYLCASSLAGVPEAFFGQGTRLTVV.

This clone was seen a handful of times. The chain couples TRBV21-1 to TRBJ2-1; the DNA was not used to check the table's D call, TRBD1. TRBV21-1 is tagged as a pseudogene. CDR3 size: 12 residues. In DNA form, the CDR3 reads TGTGCCAGCAGAGGGGTAAGGTATGAGCAGTTCTTC. Protein sequence: CASRGVRYEQFF.

The chain has TRBV7-2 and TRBJ1-5, with 9 bases lining up with TRBD1. This CDR3 spans 13 amino acids. The J segment lost 4 bases and the V segment lost 8 bases, leaving 3 bases of the junction unmatched. Germline V gives CDR1 SGHTA, CDR2 FQGNSA. CDR3 residues: CASAGQGNQPQHF. In nucleotides, the CDR3 is TGTGCCAGCGCCGGACAGGGGAATCAGCCCCAGCATTTT.

The gene calls are TRBV28 and TRBJ1-4, with D possibly matching TRBD1 (5 bases). The germline V gene encodes CDR1 MDHEN and CDR2 SYDVKM. The V end was cut by 10 bases, the J end by 5 bases, with 20 bases between. This CDR3 comprises 15 residues. The CDR3 is CAISLATASNEKLFF. CDR3 sequence (DNA): TGTGCCATCTCGTTAGCGACAGCTTCAAATGAAAAACTGTTTTTT.

This chain joins TRBV29-1 and TRBJ2-7, with TRBD1 identical over 7 bases. Germline CDR1 reads SQVTM; CDR2 reads ANQGSEA. The junction had 5 bases not matched to a gene; V was cut back by 5 bases and J by 7 bases. The CDR3 has 11 residues. In DNA, the CDR3 is TGCAGCGTTTTGACAGGGTGGGAGCAGTACTTC. This sequence encodes CSVLTGWEQYF.

This clone was detected a few times. The chain links TRBV27 to TRBJ2-1, with no clear D. Trimming removed 3 bases at V and 4 bases at J, with 10 bases between. Per germline, CDR1 MNHEY and CDR2 SMNVEV (reference sequence). This CDR3 spans 14 amino acids. The CDR3 DNA reads as TGTGCCAGCAGTTTTCATCCCGTTTACAATGAGCAGTTCTTC. Amino acid sequence: CASSFHPVYNEQFF.

The chain uses TRBV5-1 and TRBJ1-1, with D possibly TRBD1 on 5 matching bases. CDR3 length equals 13 residues. Germline CDR1 reads SGHRS; CDR2 reads YFSETQ. The V gene lost 2 bases and the J gene lost 5 bases, with 10 bases spanning the gap. CDR3 residues: CASSFGGGTEAFF. For the CDR3, the DNA is TGCGCCAGCAGCTTCGGGGGTGGGACTGAAGCTTTCTTT.

The CDR3 DNA is TGTGCCAGCAGCGAGAGTTTTCGGGATGAAGAGACCCAGTACTTC. It specifies CASSESFRDEETQYF. The chain combines TRBV5-5 with TRBJ2-5; D is perhaps TRBD2 (5 bases). The CDR3 is 15 residues long. Germline CDR1 is SGHKS and CDR2 is YYEKEE (reference sequence). V lost 4 bases, J lost 3 bases, and 16 bases lay in between.

This chain links TRBV5-1 with TRBJ2-3; no firm D call. The V end was cut by 0 bases, the J end by 3 bases, with 11 bases between. The CDR3 has 15 amino acids. Germline V CDR1 and CDR2: SGHRS, YFSETQ. The CDR3 is CASSLEGRKTDTQYF. CDR3 nucleotide sequence: TGCGCCAGCAGCTTGGAGGGCAGGAAAACAGATACGCAGTATTTT.

The genes are TRBV7-9 and TRBJ1-2, with D unclear. Per germline, CDR1 SEHNR and CDR2 FQNEAQ (reference sequence). The CDR3 is made up of 15 amino acids. Between the trimmed V and J ends, which lost 1 base and 0 bases, there was a span of 9 bases. CDR3 amino acids: CASSLGSETNYGYTF. CDR3 nucleotides: TGTGCCAGCAGCTTAGGGTCAGAAACTAACTATGGCTACACCTTC.

V gene TRBV5-6 combines with J gene TRBJ1-2, with 7 bases fitting TRBD1. Trimming cost V 5 bases and J 4 bases; bases outside gene matches: 5. This CDR3 contains 13 residues. CDR1 SGHDT and CDR2 YYEEEE come from the germline V gene. The CDR3: CASRLTGSYGYTF. CDR3 DNA sequence: TGTGCCAGCAGATTGACAGGGAGCTATGGCTACACCTTC.

This clone is termed medium-sized. This chain joins TRBV7-9 and TRBJ1-1; 9 positions match TRBD1. The CDR3 runs 15 residues. With 5 bases clipped from V and 1 base from J, the junction kept 5 bases outside the gene matches. CDR1 and CDR2 (germline): SEHNR, FQNEAQ (reference sequence). CDR3: CASSPRTGANTEAFF. Here the CDR3 DNA reads TGTGCCAGCAGCCCGCGGACAGGGGCGAACACTGAAGCTTTCTTT.

The chain uses TRBV2 and TRBJ1-1, with TRBD1 as a possible D gene (6 bases). Germline V lookup: CDR1 SNHLY, CDR2 FYNNEI. This CDR3 comprises 14 residues. V was clipped by 9 bases and J by 5 bases, with 19 bases between them. Here the CDR3 DNA reads TGTGCCAGTAGCCCGACAGGACCGTCGACTGAAGCTTTCTTT. This gives the protein CASSPTGPSTEAFF. Full variable domain (rest looked up from reference TRBV2 and TRBJ1-1): EPEVTQTPSHQVTQMGQEVILRCVPISNHLYFYWYRQILGQKVEFLVSFYNNEISEKSEIFDDQFSVERPDGSNFTLKIRSTKLEDSAMYFCASSPTGPSTEAFFGQGTRLTVV.

V is TRBV6-1 and J is TRBJ2-7; D may match TRBD1 or TRBD2 (5 bases each). The germline V and J ends were trimmed by 4 bases and 3 bases, with 7 bases remaining between them. In germline, CDR1 is MNHNS, CDR2 SASEGT. This CDR3 spans 12 amino acids. CDR3 in DNA: TGTGCCAGCAGTGGGGACGTCTACGAGCAGTACGTC. Encoded protein: CASSGDVYEQYV.